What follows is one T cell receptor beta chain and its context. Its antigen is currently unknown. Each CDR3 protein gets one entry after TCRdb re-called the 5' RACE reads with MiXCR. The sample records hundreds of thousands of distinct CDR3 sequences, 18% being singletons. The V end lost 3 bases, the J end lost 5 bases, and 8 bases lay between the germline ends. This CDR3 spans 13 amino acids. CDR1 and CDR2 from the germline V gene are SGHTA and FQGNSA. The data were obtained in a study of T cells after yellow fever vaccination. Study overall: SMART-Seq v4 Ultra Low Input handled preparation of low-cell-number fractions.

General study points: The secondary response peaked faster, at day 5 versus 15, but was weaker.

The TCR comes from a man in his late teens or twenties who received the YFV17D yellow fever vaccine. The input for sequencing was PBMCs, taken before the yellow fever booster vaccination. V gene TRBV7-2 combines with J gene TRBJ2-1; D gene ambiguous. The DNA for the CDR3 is TGTGCCAGCAGCTTTGTCTGGGACAATGAGCAGTTCTTC. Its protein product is CASSFVWDNEQFF.